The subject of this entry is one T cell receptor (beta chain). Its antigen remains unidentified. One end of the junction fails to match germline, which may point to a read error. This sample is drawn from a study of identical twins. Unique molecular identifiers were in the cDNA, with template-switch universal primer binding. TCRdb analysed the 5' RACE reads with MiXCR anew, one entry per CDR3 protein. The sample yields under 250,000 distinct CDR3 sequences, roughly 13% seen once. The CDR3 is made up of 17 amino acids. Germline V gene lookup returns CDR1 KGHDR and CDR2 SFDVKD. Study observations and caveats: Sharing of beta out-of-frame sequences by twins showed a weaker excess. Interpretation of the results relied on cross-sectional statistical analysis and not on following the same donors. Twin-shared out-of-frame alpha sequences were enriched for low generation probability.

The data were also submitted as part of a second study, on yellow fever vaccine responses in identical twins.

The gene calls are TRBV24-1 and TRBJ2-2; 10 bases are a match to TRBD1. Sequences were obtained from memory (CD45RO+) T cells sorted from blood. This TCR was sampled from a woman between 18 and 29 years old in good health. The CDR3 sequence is CATSDPGTGDTTGGLFF. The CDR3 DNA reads TGTGCCACCAGTGACCCCGGGACAGGGGACACCACCGGGGGGCTGTTTTTT.